The present TCR beta chain was sequenced within a study of T cells in Graves' hyperthyroidism and ophthalmopathy. Overall study findings and caveats: In the blood, most expanded thyroid clonotypes above 0.001 appeared as well.

Trimming cost V 4 bases and J 6 bases; bases outside gene matches: 9. The CDR3 runs 16 residues. The germline CDR1 and CDR2 sequences are MGHRA and YSYEKL. There are a few counts of this clonotype. The target antigen is unknown. The source material, RNA transcripts, was used to amplify TCR beta CDR3 regions. HTBI primers were used for first-round RT-PCR of the TCR CDR3. A single record per CDR3 protein comes from TCRdb applying MiXCR to the multiplex PCR reads. The sample consists of some 400,000 distinct CDR3 sequences, around 13% of them appearing once. The rearrangement joins TRBV4-1 to TRBJ2-7, with 13 positions matching TRBD2. This receptor was taken from a woman aged 60-75 years with Graves' hyperthyroidism. Material for sequencing was blood. DNA for the CDR3: TGCGCCAGCAGCCTGTTACTAGCGGGAGGGTTCGGCGAGCAGTACTTC. This encodes CASSLLLAGGFGEQYF.